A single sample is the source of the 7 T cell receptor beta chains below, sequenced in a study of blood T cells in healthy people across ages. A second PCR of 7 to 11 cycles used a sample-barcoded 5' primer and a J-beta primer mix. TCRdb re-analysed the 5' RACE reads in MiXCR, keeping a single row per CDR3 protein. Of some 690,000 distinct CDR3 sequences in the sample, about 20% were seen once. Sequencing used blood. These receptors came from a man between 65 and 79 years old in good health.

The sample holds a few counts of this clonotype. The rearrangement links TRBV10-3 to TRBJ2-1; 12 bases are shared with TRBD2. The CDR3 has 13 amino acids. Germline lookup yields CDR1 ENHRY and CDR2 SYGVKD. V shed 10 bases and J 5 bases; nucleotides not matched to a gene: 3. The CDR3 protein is CATGLAGNNEQFF. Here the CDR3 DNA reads TGTGCCACCGGACTAGCGGGAAACAATGAGCAGTTCTTC.

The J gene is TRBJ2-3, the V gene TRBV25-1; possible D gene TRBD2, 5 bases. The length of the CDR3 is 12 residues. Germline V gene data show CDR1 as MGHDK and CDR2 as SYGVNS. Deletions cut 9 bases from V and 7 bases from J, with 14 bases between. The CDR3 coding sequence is TGTGCCAGTAGCGCCTTGGGGTATACGCAGTATTTT. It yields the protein CASSALGYTQYF.

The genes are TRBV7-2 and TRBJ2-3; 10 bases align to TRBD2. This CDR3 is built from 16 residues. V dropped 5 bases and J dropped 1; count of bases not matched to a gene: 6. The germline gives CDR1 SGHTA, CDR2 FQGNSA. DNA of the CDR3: TGTGCCAGCAGCGGGACTAGCGAATGGGGCACAGATACGCAGTATTTT. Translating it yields CASSGTSEWGTDTQYF.

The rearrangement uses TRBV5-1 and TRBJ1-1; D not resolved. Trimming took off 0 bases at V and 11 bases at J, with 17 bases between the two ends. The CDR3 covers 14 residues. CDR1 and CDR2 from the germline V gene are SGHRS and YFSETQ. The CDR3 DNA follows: TGCGCCAGCAGCTTGGCCATGGACGGACGATGGGCTTTCTTT. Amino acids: CASSLAMDGRWAFF.

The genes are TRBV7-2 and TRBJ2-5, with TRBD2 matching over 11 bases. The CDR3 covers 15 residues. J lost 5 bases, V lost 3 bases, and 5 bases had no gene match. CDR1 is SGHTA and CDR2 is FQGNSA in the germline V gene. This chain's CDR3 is CASSLTSGTRETQYF. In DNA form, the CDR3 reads TGTGCCAGCAGCTTGACTAGCGGGACGAGGGAGACCCAGTACTTC.

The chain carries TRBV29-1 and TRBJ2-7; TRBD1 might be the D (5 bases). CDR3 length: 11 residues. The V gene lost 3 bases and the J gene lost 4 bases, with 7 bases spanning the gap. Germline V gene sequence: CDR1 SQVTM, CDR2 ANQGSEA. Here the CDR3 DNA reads TGCAGCGTTGAGGGGCAGTACGAGCAGTACTTC. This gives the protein CSVEGQYEQYF.

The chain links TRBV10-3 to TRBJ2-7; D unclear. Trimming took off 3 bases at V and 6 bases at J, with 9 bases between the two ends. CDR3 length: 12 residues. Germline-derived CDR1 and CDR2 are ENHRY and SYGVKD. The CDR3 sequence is CAISDRPGEQYV. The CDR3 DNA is TGTGCCATCAGTGATCGTCCTGGCGAGCAGTACGTC.